One T cell receptor beta chain is described in this entry. The target antigen is unknown. One entry per CDR3 protein, called by TCRdb with MiXCR from the reads. The table includes hundreds of thousands of distinct CDR3 sequences, around 32% detected once. The data derive from a study of T cell repertoires in cytomegalovirus infection. Across the study: Selection of CMV epitopes for the study included recently identified HLA-C-restricted and well-studied HLA-B-restricted ones. Study-wide results and caveats: Identification of carriers of CMV plus the relevant HLA was achieved through cumulative public TCR beta family frequency.

This CDR3 has 15 residues. J lost 2 bases, V lost 5 bases, and 3 bases had no gene match. Germline assignment: CDR1 LGHDT and CDR2 YNNKEL (reference sequence). The sequence came from a human donor in good health (CMV status not recorded). Some clones in this sample may be carry-over from other donors' samples. Material: cultured CD8+ T cells from PBMCs, obtained from culture after CMV antigen stimulation. The gene calls are TRBV3-1 and TRBJ2-6; 7 bases match TRBD1. CDR3 protein: CASSYRGTGANVLTF. The CDR3 DNA reads as TGTGCCAGCAGCTACAGGGGAACTGGGGCCAACGTCCTGACTTTC.